A selection of T cell receptor beta chains follows, all from one sample in a study of shared clonotypes between healthy human individuals. Method: immunoSEQ multiplex PCR; TCRdb's copy keeps in-frame clones and lacks some. Counted here are a few million clones, about 94% occurring once; the ten biggest clones make up approximately 0.13%. The sequenced material came from naive CD4+ T cells sorted from blood. These TCRs come from a man aged 18 to 29 in good health. Both conserved end residues are part of each CDR3. D genes are given only for firm matches. Not every row has a clone size; where given, it reads once, few, many or a size class.

size: -
D: TRBD1
V: TRBV7-8
J: TRBJ1-1
CDR3: CASTLPGDREGTEAFF
DNA: TGTGCCAGCACCCTACCCGGTGACAGGGAGGGCACTGAAGCTTTCTTT

size: -
D: -
V: TRBV30
J: TRBJ1-5
CDR3: CAWSAPGQPQHF
DNA: TGTGCCTGGAGTGCCCCCGGGCAGCCCCAGCATTTT

size: -
D: -
V: TRBV11-2
J: TRBJ2-4
CDR3: CASSLEGATSAQGTKNIQYF
DNA: TGTGCCAGCAGCTTAGAGGGAGCTACTAGCGCCCAGGGGACCAAAAACATTCAGTACTTC

size: -
D: -
V: TRBV19
J: TRBJ2-4
CDR3: CASSSPGNGIQYF
DNA: TGTGCCAGTAGTTCTCCAGGGAACGGCATTCAGTACTTC

size: once
D: TRBD1
V: TRBV5-1
J: TRBJ2-7
CDR3: CASSLEGTGEQYF
DNA: TGCGCCAGCAGCTTGGAAGGGACAGGGGAGCAGTACTTC

size: -
D: -
V: TRBV2
J: TRBJ2-5
CDR3: CASSPNSVETQYF
DNA: TGTGCCAGCAGTCCGAATAGCGTGGAGACCCAGTACTTC

size: -
D: -
V: TRBV5-6
J: TRBJ2-5
CDR3: CASSRGGQPGKTQYF
DNA: TGTGCCAGCAGCCGCGGGGGACAGCCTGGGAAGACCCAGTACTTC

size: -
D: TRBD1
V: TRBV7-9
J: TRBJ1-1
CDR3: CASSLEGRGAEAFF
DNA: TGTGCCAGCAGCTTAGAGGGCAGGGGGGCTGAAGCTTTCTTT

size: -
D: -
V: TRBV5-1
J: TRBJ2-1
CDR3: CASSLGGAYNEQFF
DNA: TGCGCCAGCAGCTTGGGCGGGGCTTACAATGAGCAGTTCTTC

size: -
D: -
V: TRBV18
J: TRBJ2-5
CDR3: CASSPDIAKETQYF
DNA: TGTGCCAGCTCACCCGACATAGCGAAAGAGACCCAGTACTTC

size: -
D: -
V: TRBV7-2
J: TRBJ2-7
CDR3: CASSLGLPPYEQYF
DNA: TGTGCCAGCAGCTTAGGGCTTCCCCCCTACGAGCAGTACTTC

size: -
D: TRBD1
V: TRBV19
J: TRBJ1-2
CDR3: CASSVTGINYGYTF
DNA: TGTGCCAGTAGTGTGACAGGGATCAACTATGGCTACACCTTC

size: -
D: -
V: TRBV18
J: TRBJ2-2
CDR3: CASSPEIAGELFF
DNA: TGTGCCAGCTCACCGGAGATCGCCGGGGAGCTGTTTTTT

size: -
D: -
V: TRBV11-2
J: TRBJ1-6
CDR3: CASSLMSDGRSPLHF
DNA: TGTGCCAGCAGCCTCATGTCCGATGGTCGGTCACCCCTCCACTTT

size: -
D: TRBD2
V: TRBV11-2
J: TRBJ2-1
CDR3: CASSFSGGVGEQFF
DNA: TGTGCCAGCAGCTTTAGCGGGGGGGTTGGTGAGCAGTTCTTC

size: once
D: TRBD1
V: TRBV9
J: TRBJ2-7
CDR3: CASSVQAGDRGFNEQYF
DNA: TGTGCCAGCAGCGTCCAAGCCGGGGACAGGGGGTTTAACGAGCAGTACTTC

size: -
D: -
V: TRBV29-1
J: TRBJ2-5
CDR3: CSIRVYQETQYF
DNA: TGCAGCATCCGGGTTTACCAAGAGACCCAGTACTTC

size: -
D: -
V: TRBV27
J: TRBJ1-5
CDR3: CASSRTYNNQPQHF
DNA: TGTGCCAGCAGTCGGACGTACAACAATCAGCCCCAGCATTTT

size: -
D: TRBD1
V: TRBV7-9
J: TRBJ2-7
CDR3: CASSLQGADNEQYF
DNA: TGTGCCAGCAGCCTACAGGGGGCGGATAACGAGCAGTACTTC

size: -
D: TRBD2
V: TRBV7-2
J: TRBJ2-5
CDR3: CASSSLRSGRKQETQYF
DNA: TGTGCCAGCAGCAGCCTCCGTAGCGGGAGGAAACAAGAGACCCAGTACTTC

size: -
D: TRBD1
V: TRBV30
J: TRBJ2-3
CDR3: CAWSAWDRGTDTQYF
DNA: TGTGCCTGGAGTGCCTGGGACAGGGGGACAGATACGCAGTATTTT

size: -
D: -
V: TRBV5-5
J: TRBJ2-7
CDR3: CASSLLWGGTYEQYF
DNA: TGTGCCAGCAGCTTGTTATGGGGTGGTACCTACGAGCAGTACTTC

size: once
D: -
V: TRBV5-6
J: TRBJ1-2
CDR3: CASSLDGRANYGYTF
DNA: TGTGCCAGCAGCTTGGACGGGAGAGCTAACTATGGCTACACCTTC

size: -
D: TRBD1
V: TRBV5-1
J: TRBJ2-7
CDR3: CASSLRDSYEQYF
DNA: TGCGCCAGCAGCCTCCGGGACAGCTACGAGCAGTACTTC

size: -
D: -
V: TRBV13
J: TRBJ2-7
CDR3: CASSGSKSYYEQYF
DNA: TGTGCCAGCAGCGGTTCAAAGAGTTACTACGAGCAGTACTTC

size: -
D: -
V: TRBV18
J: TRBJ2-7
CDR3: CASSPPGLNEQYF
DNA: TGTGCCAGCTCACCACCGGGACTGAACGAGCAGTACTTC

size: once
D: -
V: TRBV11-2
J: TRBJ2-2
CDR3: CASSLVLQVAGELFF
DNA: TGTGCCAGCAGCTTAGTCCTCCAGGTCGCCGGGGAGCTGTTTTTT

size: -
D: TRBD2
V: TRBV15
J: TRBJ2-7
CDR3: CATSRAASSGGTYEQYF
DNA: TGTGCCACCAGCAGAGCCGCGTCCAGCGGGGGAACCTACGAGCAGTACTTC

size: -
D: -
V: TRBV5-1
J: TRBJ2-5
CDR3: CASSPGLTQETQYF
DNA: TGCGCCAGCAGCCCGGGACTGACTCAGGAGACCCAGTACTTC

size: once
D: TRBD1
V: TRBV7-2
J: TRBJ2-7
CDR3: CASTPSPRTGYEQYF
DNA: TGTGCCAGCACCCCAAGTCCGCGGACAGGGTACGAGCAGTACTTC

size: -
D: -
V: TRBV19
J: TRBJ2-7
CDR3: CASSAYGSSYEQYF
DNA: TGTGCCAGTAGCGCCTATGGAAGCTCCTACGAGCAGTACTTC

size: -
D: -
V: TRBV10-2
J: TRBJ1-4
CDR3: CASSGSGSEKLFF
DNA: TGCGCCAGCAGCGGGTCTGGGAGCGAAAAACTGTTTTTT

size: -
D: -
V: TRBV14
J: TRBJ2-7
CDR3: CASSLRGHEQYF
DNA: TGTGCCAGCAGCCTCAGGGGACACGAGCAGTACTTC

size: once
D: -
V: TRBV6-1
J: TRBJ2-1
CDR3: CASSEGIINEQFF
DNA: TGTGCCAGCAGTGAAGGGATCATCAATGAGCAGTTCTTC

size: -
D: TRBD2
V: TRBV2
J: TRBJ2-5
CDR3: CASRLAGVETQYF
DNA: TGTGCCAGCAGACTAGCGGGAGTGGAGACCCAGTACTTC

size: -
D: TRBD1
V: TRBV6-5
J: TRBJ1-5
CDR3: CASRLDRDSNQPQHF
DNA: TGTGCCAGCAGACTGGACAGGGACAGCAATCAGCCCCAGCATTTT

size: -
D: -
V: TRBV6-6
J: TRBJ1-5
CDR3: CASRPDSPWGNQPQHF
DNA: TGTGCCAGCAGACCGGACAGCCCTTGGGGCAATCAGCCCCAGCATTTT

size: -
D: -
V: TRBV6-1
J: TRBJ1-2
CDR3: CASSPTIYGYTF
DNA: TGTGCCAGCAGTCCGACAATCTATGGCTACACCTTC

size: once
D: -
V: TRBV5-4
J: TRBJ2-2
CDR3: CASSSQSNTGELFF
DNA: TGTGCCAGCAGCTCGCAGAGTAACACCGGGGAGCTGTTTTTT

size: -
D: TRBD1
V: TRBV28
J: TRBJ1-4
CDR3: CASRTGTGNEKLFF
DNA: TGTGCCAGCAGAACCGGGACAGGGAACGAAAAACTGTTTTTT

size: -
D: -
V: TRBV11-2
J: TRBJ1-1
CDR3: CASSLEGISTAFF
DNA: TGTGCCAGCAGCTTAGAGGGAATATCGACGGCTTTCTTT

size: -
D: -
V: TRBV5-1
J: TRBJ2-5
CDR3: CASSLDSQETQYF
DNA: TGCGCCAGCAGCTTGGACAGCCAAGAGACCCAGTACTTC

size: -
D: TRBD2
V: TRBV11-2
J: TRBJ2-3
CDR3: CASSLVSGRGTDTQYF
DNA: TGTGCCAGCAGCTTAGTAAGCGGGAGGGGCACAGATACGCAGTATTTT